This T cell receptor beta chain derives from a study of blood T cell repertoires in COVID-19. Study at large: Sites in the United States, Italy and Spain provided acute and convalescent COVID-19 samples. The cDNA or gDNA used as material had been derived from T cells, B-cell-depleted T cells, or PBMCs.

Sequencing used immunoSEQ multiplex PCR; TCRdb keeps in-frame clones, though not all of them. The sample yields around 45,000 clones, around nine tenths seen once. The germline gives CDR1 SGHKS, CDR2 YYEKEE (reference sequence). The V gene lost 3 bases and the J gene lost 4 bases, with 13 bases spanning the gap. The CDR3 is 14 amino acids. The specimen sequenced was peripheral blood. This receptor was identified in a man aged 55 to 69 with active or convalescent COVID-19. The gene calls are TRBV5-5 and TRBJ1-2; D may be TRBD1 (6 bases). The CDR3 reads CASSSGVGVYGYTF. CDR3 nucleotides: TGTGCCAGCAGCTCAGGGGTGGGAGTCTATGGCTACACCTTC.